This section outlines one T cell receptor beta chain sequence together with its context. Antigen: not known. One junction end does not reproduce the germline sequence, and a read error may be involved. CDR1 is SGHAT, CDR2 FQNNGV, per germline. The length of the CDR3 is 16 residues. Time point reported: week 35, safety follow-up. With topical imiquimod, each dose of the vaccine consisted of 300 ug of mutant IDH1 20-mer peptide. The data stem from a study of a mutant IDH1 vaccine in newly diagnosed glioma. Assay: immunoSEQ multiplex PCR; the TCRdb copy retains only in-frame clones and omits some. Among about 69,000 clones listed, approximately 86% were seen once.

The rearrangement links TRBV11-2 to TRBJ2-7; a possible D gene is TRBD1 (5 bases). The source of this sequence is a man younger than 45 with glioma. The source was PBMCs, collected from a glioma patient whose treatment included an IDH1 peptide vaccine. The CDR3 is CASTLGAGLYSYEQYF. The CDR3 DNA reads as TGTGCCAGCACCTTAGGGGCAGGCCTGTACTCCTACGAGCAGTACTTC.